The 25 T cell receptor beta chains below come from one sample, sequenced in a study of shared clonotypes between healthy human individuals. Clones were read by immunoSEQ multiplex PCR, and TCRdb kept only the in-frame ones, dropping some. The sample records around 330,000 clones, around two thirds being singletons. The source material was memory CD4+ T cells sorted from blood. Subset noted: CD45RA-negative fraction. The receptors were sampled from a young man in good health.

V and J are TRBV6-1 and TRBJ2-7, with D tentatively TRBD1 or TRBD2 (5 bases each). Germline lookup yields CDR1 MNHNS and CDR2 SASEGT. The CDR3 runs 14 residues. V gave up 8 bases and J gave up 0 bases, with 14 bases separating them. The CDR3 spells CASAPGTYSYEQYF. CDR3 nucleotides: TGTGCCAGCGCTCCCGGGACCTACTCCTACGAGCAGTACTTC.

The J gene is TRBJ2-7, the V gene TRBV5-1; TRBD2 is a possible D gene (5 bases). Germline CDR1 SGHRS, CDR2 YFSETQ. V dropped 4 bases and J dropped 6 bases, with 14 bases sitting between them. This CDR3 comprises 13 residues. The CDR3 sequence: CASSPDFPIEQYF. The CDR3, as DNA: TGCGCCAGCAGCCCGGACTTCCCGATCGAGCAGTACTTC.

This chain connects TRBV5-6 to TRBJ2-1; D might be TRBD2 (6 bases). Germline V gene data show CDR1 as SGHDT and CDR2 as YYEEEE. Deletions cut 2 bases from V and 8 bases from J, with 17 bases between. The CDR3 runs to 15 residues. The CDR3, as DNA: TGTGCCAGCAGCTTCGGGAGACTTAGCCACGATGAGCAGTTCTTC. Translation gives CASSFGRLSHDEQFF.

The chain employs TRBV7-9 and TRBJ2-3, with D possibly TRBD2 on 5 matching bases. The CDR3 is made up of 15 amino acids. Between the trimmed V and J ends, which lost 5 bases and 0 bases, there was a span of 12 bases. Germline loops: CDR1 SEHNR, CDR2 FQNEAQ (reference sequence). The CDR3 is CASSTGLGSTDTQYF. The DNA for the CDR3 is TGTGCCAGCAGCACCGGACTGGGCAGCACAGATACGCAGTATTTT.

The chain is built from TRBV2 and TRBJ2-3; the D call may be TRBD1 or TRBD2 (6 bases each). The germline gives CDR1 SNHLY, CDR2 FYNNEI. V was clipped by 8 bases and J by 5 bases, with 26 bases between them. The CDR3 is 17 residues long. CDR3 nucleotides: TGTGCCAGCGGTGGGGGGCGGACTGGCGAATGGGGAGATACGCAGTATTTT. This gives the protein CASGGGRTGEWGDTQYF. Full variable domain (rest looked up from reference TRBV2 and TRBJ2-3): EPEVTQTPSHQVTQMGQEVILRCVPISNHLYFYWYRQILGQKVEFLVSFYNNEISEKSEIFDDQFSVERPDGSNFTLKIRSTKLEDSAMYFCASGGGRTGEWGDTQYFGPGTRLTVL.

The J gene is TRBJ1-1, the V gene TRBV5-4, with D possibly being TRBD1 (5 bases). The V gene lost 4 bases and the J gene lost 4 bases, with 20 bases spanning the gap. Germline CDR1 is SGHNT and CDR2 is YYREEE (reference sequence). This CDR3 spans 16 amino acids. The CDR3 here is CASSTRNRLGGTEAFF. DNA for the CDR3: TGTGCCAGCAGCACGAGAAACAGGCTTGGCGGCACTGAAGCTTTCTTT.

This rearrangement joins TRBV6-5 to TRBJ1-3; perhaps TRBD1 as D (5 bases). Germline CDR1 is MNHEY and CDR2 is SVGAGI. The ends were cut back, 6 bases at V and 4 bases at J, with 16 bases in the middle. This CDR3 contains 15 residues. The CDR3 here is CASSRQGRVGNTIYF. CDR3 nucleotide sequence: TGTGCCAGCAGCCGCCAGGGTCGCGTCGGAAACACCATATATTTT.

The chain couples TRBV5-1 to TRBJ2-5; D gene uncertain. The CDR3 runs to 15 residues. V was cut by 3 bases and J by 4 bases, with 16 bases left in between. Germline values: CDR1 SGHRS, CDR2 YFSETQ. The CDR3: CASSSAESRRETQYF. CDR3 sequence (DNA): TGCGCCAGCAGCTCCGCGGAGTCGAGGCGAGAGACCCAGTACTTC.

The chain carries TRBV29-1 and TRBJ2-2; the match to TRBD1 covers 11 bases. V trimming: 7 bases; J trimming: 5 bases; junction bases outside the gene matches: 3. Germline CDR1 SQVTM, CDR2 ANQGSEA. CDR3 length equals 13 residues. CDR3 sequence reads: CSADRGRTGELFF. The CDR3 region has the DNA TGCAGCGCGGACAGGGGGCGAACCGGGGAGCTGTTTTTT.

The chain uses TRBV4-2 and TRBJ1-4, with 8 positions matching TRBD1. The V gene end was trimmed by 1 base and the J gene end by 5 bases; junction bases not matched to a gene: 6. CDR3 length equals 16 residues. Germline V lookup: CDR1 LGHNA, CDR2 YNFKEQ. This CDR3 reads CASSQVSGQANEKLFF. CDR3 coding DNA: TGTGCCAGCAGCCAAGTATCGGGACAGGCCAATGAAAAACTGTTTTTT.

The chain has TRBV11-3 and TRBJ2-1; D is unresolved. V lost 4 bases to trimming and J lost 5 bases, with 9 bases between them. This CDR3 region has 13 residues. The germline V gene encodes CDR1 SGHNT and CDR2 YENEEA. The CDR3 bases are TGTGCCAGCAGCTCACAACTCGACAATGAGCAGTTCTTC. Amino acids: CASSSQLDNEQFF.

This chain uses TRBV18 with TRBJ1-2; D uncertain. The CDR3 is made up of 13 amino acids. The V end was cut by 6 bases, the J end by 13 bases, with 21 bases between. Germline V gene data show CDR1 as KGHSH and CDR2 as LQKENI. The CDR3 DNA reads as TGTGCCAGCTCCCCTGGGCCAGTACCCCAAGGCACCTTC. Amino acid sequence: CASSPGPVPQGTF.

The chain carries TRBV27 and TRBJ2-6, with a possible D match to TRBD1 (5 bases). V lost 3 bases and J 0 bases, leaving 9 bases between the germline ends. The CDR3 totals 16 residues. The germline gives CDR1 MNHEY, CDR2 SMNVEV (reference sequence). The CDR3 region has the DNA TGTGCCAGCAGTTTCCTCGACAGCTCTGGGGCCAACGTCCTGACTTTC. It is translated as CASSFLDSSGANVLTF.

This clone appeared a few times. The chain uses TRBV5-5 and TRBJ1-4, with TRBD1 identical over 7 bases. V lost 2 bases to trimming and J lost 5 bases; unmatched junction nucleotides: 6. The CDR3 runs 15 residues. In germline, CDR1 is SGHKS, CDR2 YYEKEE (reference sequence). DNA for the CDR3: TGTGCCAGCAGCTTCAGACAGGGCCCGAATGAAAAACTGTTTTTT. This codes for CASSFRQGPNEKLFF.

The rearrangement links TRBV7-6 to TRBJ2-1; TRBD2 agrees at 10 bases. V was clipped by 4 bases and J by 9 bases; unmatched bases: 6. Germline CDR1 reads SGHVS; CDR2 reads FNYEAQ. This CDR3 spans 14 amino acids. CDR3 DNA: TGTGCCAGCAGCTCCCTAGCGGGAGTAGGTGAGCAGTTCTTC. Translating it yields CASSSLAGVGEQFF.

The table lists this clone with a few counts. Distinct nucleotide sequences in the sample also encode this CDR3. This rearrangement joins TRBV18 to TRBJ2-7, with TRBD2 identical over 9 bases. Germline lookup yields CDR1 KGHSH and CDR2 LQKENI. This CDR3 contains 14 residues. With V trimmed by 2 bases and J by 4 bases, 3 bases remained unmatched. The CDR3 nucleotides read TGTGCCAGCTCACCAGCGGGAGGGCCGTACGAGCAGTACTTC. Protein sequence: CASSPAGGPYEQYF.

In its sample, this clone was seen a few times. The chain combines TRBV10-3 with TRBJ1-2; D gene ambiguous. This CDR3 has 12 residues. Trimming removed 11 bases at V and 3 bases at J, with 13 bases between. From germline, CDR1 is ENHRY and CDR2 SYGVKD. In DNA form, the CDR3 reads TGTGCCGCACGAAAGAAAGACTATGGCTACACCTTC. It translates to CAARKKDYGYTF.

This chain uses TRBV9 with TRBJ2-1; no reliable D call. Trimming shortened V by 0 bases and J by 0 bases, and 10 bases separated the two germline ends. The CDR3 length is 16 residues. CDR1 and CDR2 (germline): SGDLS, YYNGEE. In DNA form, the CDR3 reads TGTGCCAGCAGCGTAGGTGACGTTCGCTCCTACAATGAGCAGTTCTTC. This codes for CASSVGDVRSYNEQFF.

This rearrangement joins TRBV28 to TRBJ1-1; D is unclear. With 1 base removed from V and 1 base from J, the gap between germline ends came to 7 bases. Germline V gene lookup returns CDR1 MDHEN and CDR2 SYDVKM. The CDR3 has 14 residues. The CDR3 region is CASSLSNRNTEAFF. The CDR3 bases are TGTGCCAGCAGTTTATCGAACAGGAACACTGAAGCTTTCTTT.

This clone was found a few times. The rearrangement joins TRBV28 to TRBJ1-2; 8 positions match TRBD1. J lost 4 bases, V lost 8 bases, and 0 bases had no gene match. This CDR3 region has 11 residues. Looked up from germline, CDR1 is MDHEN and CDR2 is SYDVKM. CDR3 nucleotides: TGTGCCAGCGGGACAGGCTATGGCTACACCTTC. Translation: CASGTGYGYTF.

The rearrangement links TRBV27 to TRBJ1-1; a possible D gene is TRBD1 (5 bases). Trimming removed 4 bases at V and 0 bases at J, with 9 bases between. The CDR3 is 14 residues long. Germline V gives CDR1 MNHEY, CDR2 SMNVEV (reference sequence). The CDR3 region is CASSWSGLNTEAFF. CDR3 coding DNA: TGTGCCAGCAGTTGGTCAGGGCTGAACACTGAAGCTTTCTTT.

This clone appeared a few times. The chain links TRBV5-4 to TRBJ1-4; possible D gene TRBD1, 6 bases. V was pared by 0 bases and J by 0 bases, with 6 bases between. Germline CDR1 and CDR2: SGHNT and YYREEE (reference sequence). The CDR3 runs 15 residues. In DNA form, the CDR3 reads TGTGCCAGCAGCTTGGGGGGGCCAACTAATGAAAAACTGTTTTTT. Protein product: CASSLGGPTNEKLFF.

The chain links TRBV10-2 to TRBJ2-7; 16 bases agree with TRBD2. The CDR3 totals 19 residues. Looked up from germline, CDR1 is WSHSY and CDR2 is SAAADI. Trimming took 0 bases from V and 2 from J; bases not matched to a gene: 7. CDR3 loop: CASSESPGLAGGPTYEQYF. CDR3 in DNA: TGCGCCAGCAGTGAGTCCCCGGGACTAGCGGGAGGGCCGACCTACGAGCAGTACTTC.

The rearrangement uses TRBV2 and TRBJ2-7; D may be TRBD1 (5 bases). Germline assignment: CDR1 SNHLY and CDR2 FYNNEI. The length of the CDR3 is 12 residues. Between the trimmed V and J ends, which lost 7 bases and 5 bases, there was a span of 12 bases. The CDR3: CASTNQGDEQYF. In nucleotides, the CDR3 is TGTGCCAGCACAAATCAGGGCGACGAGCAGTACTTC.

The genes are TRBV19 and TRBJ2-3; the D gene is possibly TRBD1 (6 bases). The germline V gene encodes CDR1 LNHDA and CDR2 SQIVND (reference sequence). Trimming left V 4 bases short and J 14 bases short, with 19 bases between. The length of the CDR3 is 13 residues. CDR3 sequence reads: CASSTPGVGIRYF. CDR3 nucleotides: TGTGCCAGTAGTACGCCAGGGGTAGGGATTCGGTATTTT.